This is a list of T cell receptor beta chains from one sample in a study of graft-versus-host responses after intestinal transplantation. The method was immunoSEQ multiplex PCR; TCRdb's version includes in-frame clones alone and lacks a portion of them. This sample yields roughly 120,000 clones, of which 75% to 95% are seen a single time; approximately 0.18% belongs to the top ten. For these receptors, no antigen is known. The sample consisted of unstimulated CD4+ T cells sorted from spleen or lymph node cells, taken before intestinal transplant. These TCRs come from a human donor who received an intestinal transplant. Both conserved end residues are part of each CDR3.

J	V	CDR3
TRBJ2-2	TRBV5-1	CASSLAAGYPGELFF
TRBJ2-2	TRBV2	CASIGTGGTGELFF
TRBJ2-5	TRBV29-1	CSVPVQETQYF
TRBJ2-1	TRBV13	CASSLDGRRNYNEQFF
TRBJ1-4	TRBV30	CAWRRGQIQNEKLFF
TRBJ2-6	TRBV6-5	CASSPVSSGANVLTF
TRBJ2-2	TRBV6-5	CASRPGGSGGELFF
TRBJ2-5	TRBV11-2	CASSLVALAGQETQYF
TRBJ1-3	TRBV28	CASSVARGSGNTIYF
TRBJ2-1	TRBV9	CASSPSGQGAYEQFF
TRBJ1-2	TRBV5-6	CASSLIYSPSVRYTF
TRBJ2-2	TRBV30	CAWSVLQRGGRELFF
TRBJ2-1	TRBV5-1	CASSLVSLAGANEQFF
TRBJ2-3	TRBV28	CASSLRTISTDTQYF
TRBJ2-7	TRBV28	CASKEGSGEQYF
TRBJ2-1	TRBV20-1	CSFNGRHEQFF
TRBJ2-1	TRBV7-2	CASSRTVSSYNEQFF
TRBJ1-2	TRBV15	CATSRDTGRGYRGGYTF
TRBJ2-3	TRBV6-1	CASKQREGRTQYF
TRBJ2-3	TRBV9	CAGSVGFGGRSDTQYF
TRBJ1-1	TRBV5-1	CASSLGGPVVGATEAFF
TRBJ2-1	TRBV7-9	CASSSPGQGNEQFF
TRBJ2-7	TRBV5-1	CASSLGDRGYYEQYF
TRBJ1-4	TRBV30	CAWSVGHSNEKLFF
TRBJ2-7	TRBV10-3	CAISGQVGTGAYEQYF
TRBJ1-2	TRBV7-9	CASRFGFGDFGYTF
TRBJ2-3	TRBV5-1	CASRTTSGGSDTQYF
TRBJ2-1	TRBV25-1	CASSGESALAGFYNEQFF
TRBJ1-2	TRBV6-5	CASTLSRREGNGYTF
TRBJ1-6	TRBV25-1	CASSVARGDSPLHF
TRBJ1-2	TRBV29-1	CSALGQSGYGYTF
TRBJ1-2	TRBV18	CASSPPSTANYGYTF
TRBJ1-2	TRBV6-5	CASSYSTVRGDYGYTF
TRBJ1-2	TRBV29-1	CSVAGGEDYGYTF
TRBJ2-1	TRBV5-1	CASSLDAGTSVPYEQFF
TRBJ2-4	TRBV15	CATSRDPSNIQYF
TRBJ2-7	TRBV28	CASSLYGAPSYEQYF
TRBJ2-1	TRBV13	CASSSHTLGLAGRGNEQFF
TRBJ1-5	TRBV2	CASRKRGPGANSGNQPQHF
TRBJ2-3	TRBV5-1	CASRPTSPSGTDTQYF
TRBJ2-6	TRBV18	CASSPDRVNGANVLTF
TRBJ2-7	TRBV19	CASSIADSSYEQYF
TRBJ1-5	TRBV10-2	CASSGQGGDQPQHF
TRBJ2-3	TRBV5-1	CASSGTSAVDTQYF
TRBJ2-7	TRBV27	CASSSSSLAGVVSGQYF
TRBJ1-5	TRBV28	CASSQPLRGDQNHF
TRBJ2-1	TRBV2	CATQGLDGTGSSKQFF
TRBJ2-2	TRBV7-3	CASSRGDTGELFF
TRBJ2-1	TRBV30	CAWSVRIGGGYNEQFF
TRBJ2-1	TRBV28	CASSTLAGGPYNEQFF
TRBJ1-1	TRBV7-3	CASSPDSNTEAFF
TRBJ1-2	TRBV6-5	CASRSTGTANYGYTF
TRBJ1-1	TRBV11-2	CASSLSRATEAFF
TRBJ2-1	TRBV2	CASSEQVGGLKAFF
TRBJ1-1	TRBV18	CASSPPKPIGALNTEAFF
TRBJ2-3	TRBV10-1	CASSQASGAWDTQYF
TRBJ2-2	TRBV19	CASSLETGLHGELFF
TRBJ1-4	TRBV15	CATSGRQGAKHEKLFF